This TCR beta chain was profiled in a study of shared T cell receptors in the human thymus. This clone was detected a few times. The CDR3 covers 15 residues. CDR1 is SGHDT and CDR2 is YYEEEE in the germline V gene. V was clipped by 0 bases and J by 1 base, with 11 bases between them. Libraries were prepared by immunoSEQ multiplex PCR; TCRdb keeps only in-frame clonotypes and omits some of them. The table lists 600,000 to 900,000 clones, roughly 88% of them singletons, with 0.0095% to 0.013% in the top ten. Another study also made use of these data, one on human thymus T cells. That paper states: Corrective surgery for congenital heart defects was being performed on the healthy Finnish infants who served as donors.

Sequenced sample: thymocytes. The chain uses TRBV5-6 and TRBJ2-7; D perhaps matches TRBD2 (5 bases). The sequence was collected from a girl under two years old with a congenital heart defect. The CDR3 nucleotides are TGTGCCAGCAGCTTGGCACAGAGACTATCCTACGAGCAGTACTTC. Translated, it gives CASSLAQRLSYEQYF.